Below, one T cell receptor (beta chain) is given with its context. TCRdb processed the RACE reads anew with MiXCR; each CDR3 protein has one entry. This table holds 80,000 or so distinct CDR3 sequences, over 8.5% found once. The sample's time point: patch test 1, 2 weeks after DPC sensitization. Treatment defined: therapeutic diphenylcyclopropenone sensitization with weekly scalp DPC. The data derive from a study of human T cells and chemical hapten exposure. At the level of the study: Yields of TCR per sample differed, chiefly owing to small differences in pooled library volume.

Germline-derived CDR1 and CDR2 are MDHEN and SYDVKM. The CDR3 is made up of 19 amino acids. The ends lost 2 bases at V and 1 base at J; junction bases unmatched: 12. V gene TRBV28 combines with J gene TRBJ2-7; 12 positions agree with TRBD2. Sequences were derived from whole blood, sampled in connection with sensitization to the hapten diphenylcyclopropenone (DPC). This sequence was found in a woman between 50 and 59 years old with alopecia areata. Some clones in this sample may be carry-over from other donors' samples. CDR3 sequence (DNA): TGTGCCAGCAGTTTACCTCTATCTACTAGCGGGAGGATGTCCTACGAGCAGTACTTC. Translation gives CASSLPLSTSGRMSYEQYF. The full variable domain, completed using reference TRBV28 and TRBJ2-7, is DVKVTQSSRYLVKRTGEKVFLECVQDMDHENMFWYRQDPGLGLRLIYFSYDVKMKEKGDIPEGYSVSREKKERFSLILESASTNQTSMYLCASSLPLSTSGRMSYEQYFGPGTRLTVT.